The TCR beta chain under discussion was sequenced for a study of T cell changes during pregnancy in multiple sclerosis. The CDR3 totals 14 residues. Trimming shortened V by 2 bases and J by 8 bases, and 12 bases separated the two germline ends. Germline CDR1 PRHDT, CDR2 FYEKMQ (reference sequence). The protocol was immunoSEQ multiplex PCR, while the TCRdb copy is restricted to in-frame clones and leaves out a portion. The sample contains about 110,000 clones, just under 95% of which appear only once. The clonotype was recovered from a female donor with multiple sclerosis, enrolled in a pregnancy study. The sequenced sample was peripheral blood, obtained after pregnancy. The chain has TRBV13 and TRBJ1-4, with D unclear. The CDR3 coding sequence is TGTGCCAGCAGCTTAAGCGGATCCGGCGAAAAACTGTTTTTT. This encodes CASSLSGSGEKLFF.